The 9 T cell receptor beta chains given below trace back to one sample, sequenced in a study of shared clonotypes between healthy human individuals. Only in-frame clones appear in the TCRdb table, and some are missing; sequencing was by immunoSEQ multiplex PCR. Counted here are some 2,000,000 clones, 85% to 95% occurring once; the ten biggest clones make up 1.1%. CD45RO-negative CD8 cells positively selected for CCR7 made up the naive population, which excluded terminally differentiated effector memory CD45RA+ cells. Source material: naive CD8+ T cells sorted from blood. Receptors were obtained from a man between 18 and 35 years old in good health.

V and J are TRBV4-3 and TRBJ1-1, with D tentatively TRBD1 (6 bases). Germline lookup yields CDR1 LGHNA and CDR2 YSLEER. The CDR3 is made up of 12 amino acids. The V gene lost 1 base and the J gene lost 10 bases, with 10 bases spanning the gap. CDR3 coding DNA: TGCGCCAGCAGCCAAGTCGGGGGCGTAGCTTTCTTT. Its protein product is CASSQVGGVAFF.

J is TRBJ2-3 and V is TRBV7-2, with D possibly matching TRBD1 (5 bases). V was clipped by 1 base and J by 0 bases, with 8 bases between them. Germline CDR1 is SGHTA and CDR2 is FQGNSA. The CDR3 extends over 15 amino acids. The CDR3 nucleotides read TGTGCCAGCAGCTTAGGGCAGGGAAGCACAGATACGCAGTATTTT. As protein: CASSLGQGSTDTQYF.

The chain has TRBV6-5 and TRBJ2-7; D tentatively reads TRBD1 or TRBD2 (6 bases each). CDR3 size: 14 residues. V shed 8 bases and J shed 3 bases, with 17 bases lying between them. Germline V gene lookup returns CDR1 MNHEY and CDR2 SVGAGI. The DNA for the CDR3 is TGTGCCAGCGGGGGTGGGCGGGGACACTACGAGCAGTACTTC. Amino acid sequence: CASGGGRGHYEQYF.

The CDR3 bases are TGCAGCGTTTTCGGGGTGAGCTCCTACGAGCAGTACTTC. Its protein product is CSVFGVSSYEQYF. The chain recombines TRBV29-1 with TRBJ2-7, with D tentatively TRBD2 (5 bases). V lost 5 bases, J lost 0 bases, and 11 bases lay in between. CDR1 is SQVTM, CDR2 ANQGSEA, per germline. This CDR3 contains 13 residues.

The J gene is TRBJ1-6, the V gene TRBV21-1. TRBV21-1 is tagged as a pseudogene. The CDR3 runs to 15 residues. CDR3 in amino acids: CATLGRGADNSPLHF. CDR3 sequence (DNA): TGTGCCACCCTGGGGAGGGGCGCGGATAATTCACCCCTCCACTTT.

This rearrangement joins TRBV7-8 to TRBJ2-7, with 8 bases identical to TRBD1. Per the germline V gene, CDR1 is SGHVS and CDR2 is FQNEAQ. The CDR3 totals 14 residues. V gave up 4 bases and J gave up 4 bases; unmatched junction bases: 6. CDR3 in DNA: TGTGCCAGCAGCTACAAGGGACAGGTTTACGAGCAGTACTTC. Its translation is CASSYKGQVYEQYF.

The chain couples TRBV19 to TRBJ1-2; D remains ambiguous. V lost 8 bases and J lost 4, with 17 bases in between. Germline values: CDR1 LNHDA, CDR2 SQIVND (reference sequence). This CDR3 spans 14 amino acids. CDR3 sequence reads: CASLMQESSYGYTF. In nucleotides, the CDR3 is TGTGCCAGTCTGATGCAGGAGAGCTCCTATGGCTACACCTTC.

The chain has TRBV5-1 and TRBJ2-7; tentative D call: TRBD1 (6 bases). Germline values: CDR1 SGHRS, CDR2 YFSETQ. The CDR3 spans 14 residues. The V end lost 2 bases, the J end lost 3 bases, and 12 bases lay between the germline ends. The CDR3 protein is CASSFGLQGYEQYF. The CDR3 DNA follows: TGCGCCAGCAGCTTTGGATTACAGGGCTACGAGCAGTACTTC. The entire variable domain, with the rest obtained from reference TRBV5-1 and TRBJ2-7, is as follows: KAGVTQTPRYLIKTRGQQVTLSCSPISGHRSVSWYQQTPGQGLQFLFEYFSETQRNKGNFPGRFSGRQFSNSRSEMNVSTLELGDSALYLCASSFGLQGYEQYFGPGTRLTVT.

This sequence joins TRBV12-5 and TRBJ1-5, with 10 bases fitting TRBD1. Germline CDR1 reads LGHNT; CDR2 reads FRNRAP. The CDR3 totals 15 residues. Losses at the gene ends were 1 base for V and 5 bases for J; bases not matched to a gene: 2. The CDR3 sequence: CASGLAGTGDQPQHF. DNA of the CDR3: TGTGCTAGTGGTTTGGCAGGGACAGGGGATCAGCCCCAGCATTTT.